Following are 17 T cell receptor beta chains from one sample sequenced in a study of beta chain features in type 1 diabetes. What was sequenced were expressed TCRB transcripts, since all of the isolated RNA had been reverse transcribed. This table comes from immunoSEQ multiplex PCR, and its TCRdb copy is limited to in-frame clones, with some not included. This sample has 400,000 or so clones, with over 9.5% found just once. The study's findings and limits: Researchers report that Type 1 diabetes patients had moderately but significantly shorter TCRB CDR3s across all four CD4+ subsets.

These receptors lack a known antigen. The specimen was naive CD4+ T cells from blood. The origin of the receptors is a woman aged 18-29 years with type 1 diabetes.

The chain is built from TRBV7-2 and TRBJ2-1, with 13 bases matching TRBD2. This CDR3 comprises 14 residues. CDR1 is SGHTA and CDR2 is FQGNSA in the germline V gene. Trimming cost V 5 bases and J 7 bases; bases outside gene matches: 2. The CDR3 DNA follows: TGTGCCAGCAGCCGACTAGCGGGAGGTAATGAGCAGTTCTTC. Amino acids: CASSRLAGGNEQFF. Variable domain in full (rest from reference TRBV7-2 and TRBJ2-1): GAGVSQSPSNKVTEKGKDVELRCDPISGHTALYWYRQSLGQGLEFLIYFQGNSAPDKSGLPSDRFSAERTGGSVSTLTIQRTQQEDSAVYLCASSRLAGGNEQFFGPGTRLTVL.

J is TRBJ2-7 and V is TRBV5-1; 9 bases are a match to TRBD1. Germline V lookup: CDR1 SGHRS, CDR2 YFSETQ. The length of the CDR3 is 17 residues. The V segment lost 4 bases and the J segment 0 bases; nucleotides outside the gene matches: 11. CDR3 loop: CASSGPNRGRSSYEQYF. Here the CDR3 DNA reads TGCGCCAGCAGCGGACCAAACAGGGGGCGAAGCTCCTACGAGCAGTACTTC.

This clone was observed a few times. The identical CDR3 is also encoded by other nucleotide sequences in the sample. The chain couples TRBV6-5 to TRBJ1-2, with D unresolved. The ends were cut back, 2 bases at V and 2 bases at J, with 6 bases in the middle. The CDR3 contains 13 residues. Germline values: CDR1 MNHEY, CDR2 SVGAGI. CDR3 sequence: CASSYRQNYGYTF. CDR3 sequence (DNA): TGTGCCAGCAGTTACCGCCAGAACTATGGCTACACCTTC.

The V and J genes are TRBV30 and TRBJ1-5; 8 bases are shared with TRBD1. The CDR3 covers 14 residues. CDR1 is GTSNPN, CDR2 SVGIG, per germline (reference sequence). Trimming cost V 2 bases and J 4 bases; bases outside gene matches: 4. As DNA, the CDR3 is TGTGCCTGGAGTCCCGGACAGGGAAATCAGCCCCAGCATTTT. Translated: CAWSPGQGNQPQHF.

In its sample, this clone was seen a few times. The CDR3 reads CASSDDQPQHF. DNA for the CDR3: TGTGCCAGCAGTGACGATCAGCCCCAGCATTTT. This chain connects TRBV2 to TRBJ1-5; no clear D gene. Looked up from germline, CDR1 is SNHLY and CDR2 is FYNNEI. V gave up 3 bases and J gave up 5 bases, with 2 bases separating them. This CDR3 spans 11 amino acids.

This clone was counted a few times. The chain has TRBV6-6 and TRBJ2-7, with 9 positions matching TRBD2. Germline-derived CDR1 and CDR2 are MNHNY and SVGAGI (reference sequence). The V segment lost 5 bases and the J segment 4 bases; nucleotides outside the gene matches: 12. This CDR3 is 16 amino acids long. CDR3 residues: CASSHLGAGGIYEQYF. Here the CDR3 DNA reads TGTGCCAGCAGTCATCTTGGGGCGGGGGGGATTTACGAGCAGTACTTC.

This clone was observed a handful of times. V is TRBV18 and J is TRBJ1-2; 7 bases agree with TRBD1. With 6 bases clipped from V and 6 bases from J, the junction kept 10 bases outside the gene matches. Looked up from germline, CDR1 is KGHSH and CDR2 is LQKENI. The CDR3 is 14 amino acids. CDR3 amino acids: CASSPGTARDGYTF. CDR3 DNA: TGTGCCAGCTCCCCCGGGACAGCTAGGGATGGCTACACCTTC. Supplemented by reference TRBV18 and TRBJ1-2, the full variable domain reads NAGVMQNPRHLVRRRGQEARLRCSPMKGHSHVYWYRQLPEEGLKFMVYLQKENIIDESGMPKERFSAEFPKEGPSILRIQQVVRGDSAAYFCASSPGTARDGYTFGSGTRLTVV.

This clone was seen a few times. The V and J genes are TRBV6-5 and TRBJ2-7, with a weak D call TRBD1 (5 bases). The CDR3 contains 15 residues. With 2 bases removed from V and 2 bases from J, the gap between germline ends came to 13 bases. CDR1 is MNHEY, CDR2 SVGAGI, per germline. CDR3 in amino acids: CASSYIQGLAYEQYF. The CDR3 coding sequence is TGTGCCAGCAGTTACATCCAGGGTCTAGCCTACGAGCAGTACTTC.

This clone was seen only a few times. The chain has TRBV18 and TRBJ2-7; possibly TRBD1 for D (5 bases). The V end was cut by 5 bases, the J end by 2 bases, with 13 bases between. There are 14 residues in the CDR3. Germline V lookup: CDR1 KGHSH, CDR2 LQKENI. CDR3 amino acids: CASSAQGITYEQYF. The DNA for the CDR3 is TGTGCCAGCTCAGCCCAGGGAATTACCTACGAGCAGTACTTC.

The chain employs TRBV29-1 and TRBJ1-2; possibly TRBD1 for D (5 bases). Looked up from germline, CDR1 is SQVTM and CDR2 is ANQGSEA. Trimming took off 4 bases at V and 9 bases at J, with 9 bases between the two ends. This CDR3 contains 10 residues. The CDR3 sequence: CSVAQGSYTF. The CDR3 DNA reads TGCAGCGTTGCTCAGGGTAGCTACACCTTC.

The chain employs TRBV14 and TRBJ1-1; D call uncertain. The CDR3 runs to 13 residues. V lost 7 bases, J lost 1 base, and 10 bases lay in between. CDR1 SGHDN and CDR2 FVKESK come from the germline V gene. DNA for the CDR3: TGTGCCAGCACCCTGAGCGCGAACACTGAAGCTTTCTTT. Translated, it gives CASTLSANTEAFF.

The chain employs TRBV7-2 and TRBJ2-3; 7 bases match TRBD2. Unmatched junction bases numbered 6, after V lost 2 bases and J lost 1 base. Looked up from germline, CDR1 is SGHTA and CDR2 is FQGNSA. The CDR3 has 16 amino acids. The CDR3 is CASSLKSGIGTDTQYF. In DNA form, the CDR3 reads TGTGCCAGCAGCTTAAAGAGCGGGATAGGCACAGATACGCAGTATTTT.

This clone has just a few counts. The rearrangement uses TRBV11-2 and TRBJ2-7; TRBD2 might be the D (5 bases). The CDR3 is made up of 13 amino acids. Germline-derived CDR1 and CDR2 are SGHAT and FQNNGV. V was shortened by 2 bases and J by 7 bases, with 12 bases between the two germline ends. CDR3 bases: TGTGCCAGCAGCTTAAGTCGGACGGGGGAGCAGTACTTC. This gives the protein CASSLSRTGEQYF.

This clone was observed a few times. This sequence joins TRBV29-1 and TRBJ1-2, with a tentative D call TRBD1 (5 bases). The germline V gene encodes CDR1 SQVTM and CDR2 ANQGSEA. The V end lost 7 bases, the J end lost 1 base, and 13 bases lay between the germline ends. CDR3 length equals 13 residues. This chain's CDR3 is CSGGTEGNYGYTF. CDR3 in DNA: TGCAGCGGGGGGACGGAGGGTAACTATGGCTACACCTTC.

The chain joins TRBV30 to TRBJ1-5; 8 positions agree with TRBD1. Germline CDR1 reads GTSNPN; CDR2 reads SVGIG (reference sequence). The CDR3 length is 14 residues. After removal of 5 bases from V and 5 bases from J, the junction contained 8 bases not matched to a gene. Here the CDR3 reads CAWDQGARDQPQHF. CDR3 DNA sequence: TGTGCCTGGGATCAGGGGGCGCGGGATCAGCCCCAGCATTTT.

The rearrangement links TRBV2 to TRBJ2-7; 9 positions agree with TRBD2. V lost 7 bases to trimming and J lost 7 bases; unmatched junction nucleotides: 14. The CDR3 runs to 15 residues. Germline CDR1 is SNHLY and CDR2 is FYNNEI. CDR3: CASKGASGIPIEQYF. The DNA for the CDR3 is TGTGCCAGCAAGGGGGCTAGCGGGATACCCATAGAGCAGTACTTC.

The chain is built from TRBV7-9 and TRBJ2-4; tentative D call: TRBD1 (6 bases). Trimming pared 4 bases from V and 4 bases from J, leaving 11 bases between. Germline-derived CDR1 and CDR2 are SEHNR and FQNEAQ (reference sequence). This CDR3 spans 14 amino acids. CDR3 bases: TGTGCCAGCAGCTACAGCGGACAGAAAAACATTCAGTACTTC. Translation: CASSYSGQKNIQYF.